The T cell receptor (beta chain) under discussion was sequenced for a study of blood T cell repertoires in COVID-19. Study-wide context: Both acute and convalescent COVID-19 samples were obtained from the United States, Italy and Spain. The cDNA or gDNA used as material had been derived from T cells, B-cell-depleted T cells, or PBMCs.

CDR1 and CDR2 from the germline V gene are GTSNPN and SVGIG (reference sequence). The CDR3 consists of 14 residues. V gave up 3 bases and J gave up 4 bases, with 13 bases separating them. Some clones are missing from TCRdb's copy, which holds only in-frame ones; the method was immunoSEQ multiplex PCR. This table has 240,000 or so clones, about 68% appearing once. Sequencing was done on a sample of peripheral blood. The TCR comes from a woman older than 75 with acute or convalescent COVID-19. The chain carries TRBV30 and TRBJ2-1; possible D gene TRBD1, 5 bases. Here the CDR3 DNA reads TGTGCCTGGAGGGACCAGGGCCTTTACAATGAGCAGTTCTTC. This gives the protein CAWRDQGLYNEQFF.